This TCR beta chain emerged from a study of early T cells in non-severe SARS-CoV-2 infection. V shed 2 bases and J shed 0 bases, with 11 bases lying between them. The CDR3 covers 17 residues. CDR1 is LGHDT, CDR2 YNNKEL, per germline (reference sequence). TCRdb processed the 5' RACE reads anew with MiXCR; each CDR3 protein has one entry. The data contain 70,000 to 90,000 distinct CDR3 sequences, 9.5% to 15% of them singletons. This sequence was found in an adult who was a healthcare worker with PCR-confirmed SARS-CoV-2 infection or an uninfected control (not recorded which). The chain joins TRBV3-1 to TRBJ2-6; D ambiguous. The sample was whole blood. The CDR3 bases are TGTGCCAGCAGCCAAACCACGGCGAGCTCTGGGGCCAACGTCCTGACTTTC. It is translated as CASSQTTASSGANVLTF.